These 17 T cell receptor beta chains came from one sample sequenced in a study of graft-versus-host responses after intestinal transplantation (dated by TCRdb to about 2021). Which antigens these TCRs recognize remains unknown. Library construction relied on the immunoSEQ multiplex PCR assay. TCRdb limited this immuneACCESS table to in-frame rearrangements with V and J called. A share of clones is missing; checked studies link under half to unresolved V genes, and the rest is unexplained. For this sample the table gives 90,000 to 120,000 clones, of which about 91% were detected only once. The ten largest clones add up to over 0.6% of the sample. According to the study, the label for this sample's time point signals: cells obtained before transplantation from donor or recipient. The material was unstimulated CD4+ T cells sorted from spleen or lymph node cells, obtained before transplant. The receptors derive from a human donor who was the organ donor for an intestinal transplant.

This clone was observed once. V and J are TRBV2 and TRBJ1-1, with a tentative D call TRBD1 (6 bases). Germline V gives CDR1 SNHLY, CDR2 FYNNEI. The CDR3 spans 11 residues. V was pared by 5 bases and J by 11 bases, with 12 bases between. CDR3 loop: CASSTGLGAFF. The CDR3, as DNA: TGTGCCAGCAGTACAGGGTTAGGGGCTTTCTTT.

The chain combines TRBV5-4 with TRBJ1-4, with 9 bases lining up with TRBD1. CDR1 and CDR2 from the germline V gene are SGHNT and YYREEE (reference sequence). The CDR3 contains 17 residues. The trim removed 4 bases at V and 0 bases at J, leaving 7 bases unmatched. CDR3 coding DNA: TGTGCCAGCAGCAAGGACAGGGGAGTTGCAACTAATGAAAAACTGTTTTTT. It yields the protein CASSKDRGVATNEKLFF.

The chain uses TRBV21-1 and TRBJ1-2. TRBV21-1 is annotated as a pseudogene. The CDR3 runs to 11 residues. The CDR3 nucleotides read TGTGCCAGCAGTCATCTTGATGGCTACACCTTC. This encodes CASSHLDGYTF.

The CDR3 DNA reads TGTGCCAGCAGCTTGATGGGGGGCTCAAAGGATACGCAGTATTTT. Translating it yields CASSLMGGSKDTQYF. The chain is built from TRBV5-6 and TRBJ2-3; perhaps D is TRBD1 or TRBD2 (6 bases each). The V and J ends lost 1 base and 6 bases respectively, with 15 bases between them. In germline, CDR1 is SGHDT, CDR2 YYEEEE. The CDR3 extends over 15 amino acids.

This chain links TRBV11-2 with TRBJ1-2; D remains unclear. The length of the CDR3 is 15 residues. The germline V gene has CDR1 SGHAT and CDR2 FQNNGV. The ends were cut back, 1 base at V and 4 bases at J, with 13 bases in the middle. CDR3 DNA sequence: TGTGCCAGCAGCTTAGGGGCGGGAGAAGGCTATGGCTACACCTTC. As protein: CASSLGAGEGYGYTF.

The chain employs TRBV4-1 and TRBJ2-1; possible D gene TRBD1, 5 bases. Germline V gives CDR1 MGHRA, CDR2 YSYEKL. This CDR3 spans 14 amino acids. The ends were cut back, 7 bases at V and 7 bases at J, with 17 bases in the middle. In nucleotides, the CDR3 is TGCGCCAGCACCGACAGACAGTTAAGGAATGAGCAGTTCTTC. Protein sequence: CASTDRQLRNEQFF.

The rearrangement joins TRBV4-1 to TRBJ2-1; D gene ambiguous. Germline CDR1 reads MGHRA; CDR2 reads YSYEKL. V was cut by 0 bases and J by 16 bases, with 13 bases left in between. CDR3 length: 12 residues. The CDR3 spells CASSQDLRRVFF. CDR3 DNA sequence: TGCGCCAGCAGCCAAGATCTACGACGCGTATTCTTC.

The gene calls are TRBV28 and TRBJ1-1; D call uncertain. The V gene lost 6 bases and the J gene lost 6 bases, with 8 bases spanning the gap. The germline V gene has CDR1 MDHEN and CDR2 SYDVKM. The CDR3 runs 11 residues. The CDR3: CASSLWAEAFF. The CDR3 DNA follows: TGTGCCAGCAGCCTGTGGGCTGAAGCTTTCTTT. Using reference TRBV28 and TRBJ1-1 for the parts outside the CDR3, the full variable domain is DVKVTQSSRYLVKRTGEKVFLECVQDMDHENMFWYRQDPGLGLRLIYFSYDVKMKEKGDIPEGYSVSREKKERFSLILESASTNQTSMYLCASSLWAEAFFGQGTRLTVV.

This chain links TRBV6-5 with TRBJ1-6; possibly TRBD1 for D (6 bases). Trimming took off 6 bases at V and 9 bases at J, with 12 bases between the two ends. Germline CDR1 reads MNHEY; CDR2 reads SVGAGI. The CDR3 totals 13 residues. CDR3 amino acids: CASRQGRSSPLHF. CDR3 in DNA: TGTGCCAGCAGGCAGGGGAGGAGTTCACCCCTCCACTTT.

In DNA, the CDR3 is TGTGCCAGCAGCATGTCTGGGGTTGGCTACACCTTC. Residues: CASSMSGVGYTF. The V and J genes are TRBV28 and TRBJ1-2; D gene unclear. Germline loops: CDR1 MDHEN, CDR2 SYDVKM. Trimming left V 6 bases short and J 7 bases short, with 12 bases between. The CDR3 totals 12 residues.

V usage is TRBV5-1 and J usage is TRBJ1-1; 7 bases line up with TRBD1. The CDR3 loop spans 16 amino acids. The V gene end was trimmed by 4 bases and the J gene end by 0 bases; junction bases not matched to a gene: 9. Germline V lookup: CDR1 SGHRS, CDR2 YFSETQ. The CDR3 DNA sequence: TGCGCCAGCAGCCGTGAAATGGGACAGTTGAACACTGAAGCTTTCTTT. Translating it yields CASSREMGQLNTEAFF.

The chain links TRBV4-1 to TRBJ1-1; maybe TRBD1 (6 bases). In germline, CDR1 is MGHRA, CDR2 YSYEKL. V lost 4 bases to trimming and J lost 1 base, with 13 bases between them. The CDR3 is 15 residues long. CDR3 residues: CASSRGGGPNTEAFF. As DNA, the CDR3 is TGCGCCAGCAGCCGAGGCGGGGGCCCGAACACTGAAGCTTTCTTT.

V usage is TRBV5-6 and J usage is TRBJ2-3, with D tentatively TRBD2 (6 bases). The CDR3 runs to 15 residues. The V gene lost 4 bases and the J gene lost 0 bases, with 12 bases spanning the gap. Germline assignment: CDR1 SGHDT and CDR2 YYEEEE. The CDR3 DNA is TGTGCCAGCAGCCAGACTAGATCTAGCACAGATACGCAGTATTTT. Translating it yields CASSQTRSSTDTQYF. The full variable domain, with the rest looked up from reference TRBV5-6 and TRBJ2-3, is DAGVTQSPTHLIKTRGQQVTLRCSPKSGHDTVSWYQQALGQGPQFIFQYYEEEERQRGNFPDRFSGHQFPNYSSELNVNALLLGDSALYLCASSQTRSSTDTQYFGPGTRLTVL.

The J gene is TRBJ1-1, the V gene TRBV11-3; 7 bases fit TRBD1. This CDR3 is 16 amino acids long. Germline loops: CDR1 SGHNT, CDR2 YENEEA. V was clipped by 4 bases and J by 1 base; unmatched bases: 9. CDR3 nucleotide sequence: TGTGCCAGCAGCTCTAGCTGGGACAGACAGAACACTGAAGCTTTCTTT. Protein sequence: CASSSSWDRQNTEAFF. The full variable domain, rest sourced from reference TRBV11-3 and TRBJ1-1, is EAGVVQSPRYKIIEKKQPVAFWCNPISGHNTLYWYLQNLGQGPELLIRYENEEAVDDSQLPKDRFSAERLKGVDSTLKIQPAELGDSAVYLCASSSSWDRQNTEAFFGQGTRLTVV.

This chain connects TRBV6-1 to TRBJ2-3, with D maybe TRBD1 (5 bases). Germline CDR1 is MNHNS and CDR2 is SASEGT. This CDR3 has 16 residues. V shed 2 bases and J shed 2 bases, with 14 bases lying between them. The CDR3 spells CASSEFKGRNTDTQYF. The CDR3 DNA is TGTGCCAGCAGTGAATTTAAGGGGCGAAACACAGATACGCAGTATTTT.

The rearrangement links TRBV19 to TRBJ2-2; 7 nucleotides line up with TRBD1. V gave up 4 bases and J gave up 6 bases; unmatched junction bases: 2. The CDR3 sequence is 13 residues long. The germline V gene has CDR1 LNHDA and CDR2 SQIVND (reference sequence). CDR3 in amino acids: CASSTQGAGELFF. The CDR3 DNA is TGTGCCAGTAGTACTCAGGGGGCCGGGGAGCTGTTTTTT. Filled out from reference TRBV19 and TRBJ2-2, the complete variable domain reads DGGITQSPKYLFRKEGQNVTLSCEQNLNHDAMYWYRQDPGQGLRLIYYSQIVNDFQKGDIAEGYSVSREKKESFPLTVTSAQKNPTAFYLCASSTQGAGELFFGEGSRLTVL.

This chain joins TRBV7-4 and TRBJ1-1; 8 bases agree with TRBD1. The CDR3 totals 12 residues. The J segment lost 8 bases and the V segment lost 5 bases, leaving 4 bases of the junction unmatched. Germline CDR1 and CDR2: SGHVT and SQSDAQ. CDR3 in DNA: TGTGCCAGCAGCCCCGGGACAGGAGAAGCTTTCTTT. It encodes CASSPGTGEAFF.